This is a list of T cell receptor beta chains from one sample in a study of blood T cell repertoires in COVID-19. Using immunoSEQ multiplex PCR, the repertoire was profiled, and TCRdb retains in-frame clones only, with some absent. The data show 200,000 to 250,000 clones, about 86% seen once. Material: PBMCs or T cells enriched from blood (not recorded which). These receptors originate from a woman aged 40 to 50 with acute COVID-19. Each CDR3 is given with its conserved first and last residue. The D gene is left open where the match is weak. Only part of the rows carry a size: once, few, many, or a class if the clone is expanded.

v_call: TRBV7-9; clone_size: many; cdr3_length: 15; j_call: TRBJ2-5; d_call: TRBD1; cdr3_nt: TGTGCCAGCACCACTACCGGGACAGGGGCGGAGACCCAGTACTTC; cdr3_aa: CASTTTGTGAETQYF
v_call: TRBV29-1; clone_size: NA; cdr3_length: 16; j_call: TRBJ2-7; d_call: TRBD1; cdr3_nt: TGCAGCGTTGAAGATGGCGACAGGGGGCCTTCCTACGAGCAGTACTTC; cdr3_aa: CSVEDGDRGPSYEQYF
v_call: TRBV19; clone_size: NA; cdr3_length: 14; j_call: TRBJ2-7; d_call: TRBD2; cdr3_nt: TGTGCCAGTAGTCTCCGGACTAGCGGGAACGAGCAGTACTTC; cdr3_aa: CASSLRTSGNEQYF
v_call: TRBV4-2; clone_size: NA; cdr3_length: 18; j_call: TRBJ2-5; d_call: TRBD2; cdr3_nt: TGTGCCAGCAGCCAAGAATCACTTATAGCGGGAGGGCCGGAGACCCAGTACTTC; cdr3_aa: CASSQESLIAGGPETQYF
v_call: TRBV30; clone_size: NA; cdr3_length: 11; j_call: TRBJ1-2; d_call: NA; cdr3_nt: TGTGCCTGGACCCGGGGGGCAGGTTTGACCTTC; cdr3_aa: CAWTRGAGLTF
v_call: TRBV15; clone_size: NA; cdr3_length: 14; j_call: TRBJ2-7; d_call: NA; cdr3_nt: TGTGCCACCAGCAGAGCAGGCAGGGCGCGCGAGCAGTACTTC; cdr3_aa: CATSRAGRAREQYF
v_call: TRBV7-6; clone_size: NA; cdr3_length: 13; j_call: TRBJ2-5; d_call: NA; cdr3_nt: TGTGCCAGCAGCCAGAGGCCTAGGGAGACCCAGTACTTC; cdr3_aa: CASSQRPRETQYF
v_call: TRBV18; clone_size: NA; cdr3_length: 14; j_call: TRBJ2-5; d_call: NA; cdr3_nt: TGTGCCAGCTCACCCGCGACAGCCACAGAGACCCAGTACTTC; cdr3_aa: CASSPATATETQYF
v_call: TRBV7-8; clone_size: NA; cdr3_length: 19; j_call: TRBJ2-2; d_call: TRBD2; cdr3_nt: TGTGCCAGCAGCCGGGGGAGAGGACTAGCGGGAGTTTATACCGGGGAGCTGTTTTTT; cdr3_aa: CASSRGRGLAGVYTGELFF
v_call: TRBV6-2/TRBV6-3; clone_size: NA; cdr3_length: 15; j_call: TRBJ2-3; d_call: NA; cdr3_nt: TGTGCCAGCAGTGCGCCGGGACTCGGCACAGATACGCAGTATTTT; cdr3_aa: CASSAPGLGTDTQYF
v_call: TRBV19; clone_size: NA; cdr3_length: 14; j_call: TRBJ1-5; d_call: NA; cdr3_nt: TGTGCCAGTATGGAGGGGCAGCTTAATCAGCCCCAGCATTTT; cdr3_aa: CASMEGQLNQPQHF
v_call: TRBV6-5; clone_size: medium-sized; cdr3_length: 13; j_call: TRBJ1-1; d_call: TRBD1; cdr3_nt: TGTGCCAGCAGTCGCAAACAGGGGGCTGAAGCTTTCTTT; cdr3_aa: CASSRKQGAEAFF
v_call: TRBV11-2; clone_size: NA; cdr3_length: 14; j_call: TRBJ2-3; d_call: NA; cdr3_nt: TGTGCCAGCAGCTTTCAGGGGTATACAGATACGCAGTATTTT; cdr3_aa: CASSFQGYTDTQYF
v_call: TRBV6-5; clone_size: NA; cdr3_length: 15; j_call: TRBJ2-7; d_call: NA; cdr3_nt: TGTGCCAGCAGTCCGGCGGAGGTCGGTTCCTACGAGCAGTACTTC; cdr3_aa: CASSPAEVGSYEQYF
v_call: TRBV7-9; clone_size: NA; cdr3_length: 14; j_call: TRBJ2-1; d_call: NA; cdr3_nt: TGTGCCAGCAGCTCGGCGGGACGGAACAATGAGCAGTTCTTC; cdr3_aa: CASSSAGRNNEQFF
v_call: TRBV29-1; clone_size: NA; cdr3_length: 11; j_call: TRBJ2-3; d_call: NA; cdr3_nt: TGCAGCGGCGTTCGAGGAGATACGCAGTATTTT; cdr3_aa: CSGVRGDTQYF
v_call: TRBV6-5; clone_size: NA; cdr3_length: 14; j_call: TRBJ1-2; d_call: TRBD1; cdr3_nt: TGTGCCAGCAGCTCAACGGGACAGGGGGATGGCTACACCTTC; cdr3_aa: CASSSTGQGDGYTF
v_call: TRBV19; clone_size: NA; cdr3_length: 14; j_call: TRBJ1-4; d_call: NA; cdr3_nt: TGTGCCACCTCGAGGGGGACGGACCGAAAATGGGTGTTTTTT; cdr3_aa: CATSRGTDRKWVFF
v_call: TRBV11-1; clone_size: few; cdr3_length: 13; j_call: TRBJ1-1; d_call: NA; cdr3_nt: TGTGCCAGCAGCTTGATCGCGGCCACTGAAGCTTTCTTT; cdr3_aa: CASSLIAATEAFF
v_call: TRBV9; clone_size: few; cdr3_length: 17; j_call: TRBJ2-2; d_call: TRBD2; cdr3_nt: TGTGCCAGCAGCGCCGGGACTAGCGGGGCCGTCACCGGGGAGCTGTTTTTT; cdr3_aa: CASSAGTSGAVTGELFF
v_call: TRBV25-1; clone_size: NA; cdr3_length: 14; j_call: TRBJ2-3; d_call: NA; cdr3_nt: TGTGCCAGCAGTGAATCAAGCCTCACAGATACGCAGTATTTT; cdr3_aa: CASSESSLTDTQYF
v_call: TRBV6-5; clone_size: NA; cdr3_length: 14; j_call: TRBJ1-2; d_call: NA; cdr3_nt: TGTGCCAGCGCGGGGGTGGGGCAGGGCTATGGCTACACCTTC; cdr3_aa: CASAGVGQGYGYTF
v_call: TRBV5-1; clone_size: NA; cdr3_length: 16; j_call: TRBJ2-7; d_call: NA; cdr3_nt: TGCGCCCGCAGGGGGGGGGAGGGCCTCAGCTCCTACGAGCAGTACTTC; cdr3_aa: CARRGGEGLSSYEQYF
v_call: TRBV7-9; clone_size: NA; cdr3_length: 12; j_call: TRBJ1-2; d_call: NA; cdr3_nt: TGTGCCAGCAGCTTAGGATTGGAGGGCTGTACCTTC; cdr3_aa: CASSLGLEGCTF
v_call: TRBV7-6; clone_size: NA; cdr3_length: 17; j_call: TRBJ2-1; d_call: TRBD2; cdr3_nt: TGTGCCAGCAGCTTAGGGGTTAGCGGGAGGATACGTAATGAGCAGTTCTTC; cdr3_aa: CASSLGVSGRIRNEQFF
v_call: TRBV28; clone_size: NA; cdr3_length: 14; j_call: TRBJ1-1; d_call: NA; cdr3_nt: TGTGCCAGCAGGCCTAGGTCGTGGAGCACTGAAGCTTTCTTT; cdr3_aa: CASRPRSWSTEAFF
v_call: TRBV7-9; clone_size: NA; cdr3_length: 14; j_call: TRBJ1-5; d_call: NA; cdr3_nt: TGTGCCAGCAGCCCGGAGGGCGGCAATCAGCCCCAGCATTTT; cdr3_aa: CASSPEGGNQPQHF
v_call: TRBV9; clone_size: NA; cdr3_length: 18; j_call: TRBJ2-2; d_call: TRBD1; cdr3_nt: TGTGCCAGCAGCGTAGACGTGACAGGGATCAGGGACACCGGGGAGCTGTTTTTT; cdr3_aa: CASSVDVTGIRDTGELFF
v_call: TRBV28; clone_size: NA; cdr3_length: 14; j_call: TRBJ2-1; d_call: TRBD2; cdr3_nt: TGTGCCAGCAGTTTTAGCGGGGGGGCTAATGAGCAGTTCTTC; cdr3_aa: CASSFSGGANEQFF
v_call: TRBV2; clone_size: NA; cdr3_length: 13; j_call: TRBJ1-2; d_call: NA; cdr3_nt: TGTGCCAGCATCTCAGACGTGGGGGCCGGCTACACCTTC; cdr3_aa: CASISDVGAGYTF
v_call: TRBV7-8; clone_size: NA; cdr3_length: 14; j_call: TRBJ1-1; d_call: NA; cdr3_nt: TGTGCCAGCAGCTTGAGTGACGGGGTTACTGAAGCTTTCTTT; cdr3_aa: CASSLSDGVTEAFF
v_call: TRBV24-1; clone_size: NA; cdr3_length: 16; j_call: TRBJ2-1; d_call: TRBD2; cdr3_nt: TGTGCCACCAGTGATTCTCCGGGAGGGTTCAACAATGAGCAGTTCTTC; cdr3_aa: CATSDSPGGFNNEQFF
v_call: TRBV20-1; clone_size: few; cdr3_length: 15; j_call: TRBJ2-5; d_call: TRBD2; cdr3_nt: TGCAGTGCTAGTCATAGGGGGACTAGCCAAGAGACCCAGTACTTC; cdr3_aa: CSASHRGTSQETQYF
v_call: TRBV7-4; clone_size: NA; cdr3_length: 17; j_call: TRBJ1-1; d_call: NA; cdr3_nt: TGTGCCAGCAGCTTACGATCAATGGGTAGGGAGGGCACTGAAGCTTTCTTT; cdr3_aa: CASSLRSMGREGTEAFF
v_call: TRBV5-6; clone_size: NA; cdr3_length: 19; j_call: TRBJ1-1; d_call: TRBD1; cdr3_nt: TGTGCCAGCAGCTCGACAGGGGGCCAAAGCTTTCAAGCAAACACTGAAGCTTTCTTT; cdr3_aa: CASSSTGGQSFQANTEAFF
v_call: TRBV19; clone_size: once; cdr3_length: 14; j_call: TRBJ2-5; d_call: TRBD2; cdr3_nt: TGTGCCAGTAGTAGAAGCGGGAGTGGGGAGACCCAGTACTTC; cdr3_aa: CASSRSGSGETQYF
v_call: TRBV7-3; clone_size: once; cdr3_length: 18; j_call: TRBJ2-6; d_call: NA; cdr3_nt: TGTGCCAGCAGCTTAAGGCCATTGGGCTACTCTGGGGCCAACGTCCTGACTTTC; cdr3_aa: CASSLRPLGYSGANVLTF
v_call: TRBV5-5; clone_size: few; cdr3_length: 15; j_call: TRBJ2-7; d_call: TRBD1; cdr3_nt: TGTGCCAGCAGCACCGGGACAGGCCTAGCCTACGAGCAGTACTTC; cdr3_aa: CASSTGTGLAYEQYF
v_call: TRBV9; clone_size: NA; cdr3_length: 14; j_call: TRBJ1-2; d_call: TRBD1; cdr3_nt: TGTGCCAGCAGCGAACAGGGGGCATTTGGGGGCTACACCTTC; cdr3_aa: CASSEQGAFGGYTF
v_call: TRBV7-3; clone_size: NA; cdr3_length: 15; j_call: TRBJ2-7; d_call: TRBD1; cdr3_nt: TGTGCCAGCAGCCCCCGGGACAGTTCCTTCTACGAGCAGTACTTC; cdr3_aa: CASSPRDSSFYEQYF
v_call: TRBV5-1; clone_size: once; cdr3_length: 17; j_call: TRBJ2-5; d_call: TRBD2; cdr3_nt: TGCGCCAGCAGCTTTGGGTTTAGCGGGACAAGGAGGGAGACCCAGTACTTC; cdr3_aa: CASSFGFSGTRRETQYF
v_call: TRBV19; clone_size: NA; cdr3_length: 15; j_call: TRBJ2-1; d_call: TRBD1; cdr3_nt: TGTGCCAGTAGAAGACAGGGGAGCTCCTACAATGAGCAGTTCTTC; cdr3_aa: CASRRQGSSYNEQFF
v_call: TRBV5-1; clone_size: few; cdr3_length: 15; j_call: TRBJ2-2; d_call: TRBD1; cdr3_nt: TGCGCCAGCAGCTCGGGACAGGTGAACACCGGGGAGCTGTTTTTT; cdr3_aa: CASSSGQVNTGELFF
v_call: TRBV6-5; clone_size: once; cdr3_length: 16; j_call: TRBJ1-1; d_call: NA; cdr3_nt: TGTGCCAGCAGTTACGCGACCGGGGGACCTTACACTGAAGCTTTCTTT; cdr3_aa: CASSYATGGPYTEAFF